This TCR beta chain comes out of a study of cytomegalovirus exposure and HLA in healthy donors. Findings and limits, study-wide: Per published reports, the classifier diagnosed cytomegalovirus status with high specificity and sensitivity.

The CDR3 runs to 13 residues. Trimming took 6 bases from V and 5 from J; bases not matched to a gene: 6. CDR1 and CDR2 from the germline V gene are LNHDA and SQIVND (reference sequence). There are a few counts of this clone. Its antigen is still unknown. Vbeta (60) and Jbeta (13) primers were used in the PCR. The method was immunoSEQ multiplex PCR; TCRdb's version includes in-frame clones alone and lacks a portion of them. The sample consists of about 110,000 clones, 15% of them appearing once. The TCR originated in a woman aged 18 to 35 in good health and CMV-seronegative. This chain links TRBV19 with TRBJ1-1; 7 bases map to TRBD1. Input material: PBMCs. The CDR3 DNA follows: TGTGCCAGTAGCCGACAGGGAAGAACTGAAGCTTTCTTT. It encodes CASSRQGRTEAFF.